This T cell receptor (beta chain) was observed in a study of T cells in Graves' hyperthyroidism and ophthalmopathy. Study-wide background: Peripheral blood samples were taken at initial diagnosis, prior to any treatment.

RNA transcripts provided the source from which TCR beta CDR3 regions were amplified. The TCR CDR3 was amplified in a first-round RT-PCR using the HTBI primer set. TCRdb fed the multiplex PCR reads into MiXCR, producing one record per CDR3 protein. In the table there are 600,000 to 900,000 distinct CDR3 sequences, roughly 15% of which are singletons. Points from the study as a whole: Also found in blood were most expanded thyroid clonotypes above 0.001.

This CDR3 has 13 residues. In germline, CDR1 is LGHDT, CDR2 YNNKEL (reference sequence). Trimming left V 4 bases short and J 5 bases short, with 11 bases between. Details on this clonotype: Its cognate antigen is unknown.

Hyperthyroidism in the patients, aged 18 to 65, was newly diagnosed and under 2 months in duration. Any patient presenting with uncontrolled infection, other autoimmune disease, pregnancy or lactation was left out. The specimen sequenced was blood. The TCR was taken from a man aged 18 to 30 with Graves' hyperthyroidism. The chain is built from TRBV3-1 and TRBJ1-1; no definite D call. CDR3 region: CASSRIRGTEAFF. The CDR3 DNA is TGTGCCAGCAGCCGAATCCGGGGAACTGAAGCTTTCTTT.